The clone carrying this T cell receptor (beta chain) appeared many times. Documented time point: after trial treatment. The treatment here: LDRT plus nivolumab, ipilimumab, low-dose cyclophosphamide and aspirin (RACIN trial). Eligible patients bore advanced solid tumors devoid of tumor-infiltrating lymphocytes. The data derive from a study of low-dose radiotherapy and immunotherapy resistance in tumors. Study-level background: Cohort 1 was given 0.5 Gy per fraction every 2 weeks, for 6.5 Gy total.

The V gene's germline CDR1 is SEHNR and CDR2 FQNEAQ (reference sequence). V dropped 5 bases and J dropped 3 bases, with 20 bases sitting between them. The CDR3 has 16 residues. Covering alpha and beta chains, TRAV- and TRBV-specific primers were used for the first-strand cDNA. The TCRs were subjected to amplification over approximately 18 PCR cycles employing a constant-region primer in conjunction with a V-primer adapter. Each CDR3 protein is one row after TCRdb ran MiXCR on the reads. The table lists fewer than 110,000 distinct CDR3 sequences, 20% of them singletons, with over 3.5% in the top ten. Sequencing was performed on PBMCs, taken after low-dose radiotherapy plus immunotherapy. The TCR was taken from a male donor with prostate cancer. This rearrangement joins TRBV7-9 to TRBJ2-7; no clear D gene. The CDR3 loop is CASSPTDGTKVYEQYF. The CDR3 DNA sequence: TGTGCCAGCAGCCCTACCGACGGAACAAAAGTCTACGAGCAGTACTTC.